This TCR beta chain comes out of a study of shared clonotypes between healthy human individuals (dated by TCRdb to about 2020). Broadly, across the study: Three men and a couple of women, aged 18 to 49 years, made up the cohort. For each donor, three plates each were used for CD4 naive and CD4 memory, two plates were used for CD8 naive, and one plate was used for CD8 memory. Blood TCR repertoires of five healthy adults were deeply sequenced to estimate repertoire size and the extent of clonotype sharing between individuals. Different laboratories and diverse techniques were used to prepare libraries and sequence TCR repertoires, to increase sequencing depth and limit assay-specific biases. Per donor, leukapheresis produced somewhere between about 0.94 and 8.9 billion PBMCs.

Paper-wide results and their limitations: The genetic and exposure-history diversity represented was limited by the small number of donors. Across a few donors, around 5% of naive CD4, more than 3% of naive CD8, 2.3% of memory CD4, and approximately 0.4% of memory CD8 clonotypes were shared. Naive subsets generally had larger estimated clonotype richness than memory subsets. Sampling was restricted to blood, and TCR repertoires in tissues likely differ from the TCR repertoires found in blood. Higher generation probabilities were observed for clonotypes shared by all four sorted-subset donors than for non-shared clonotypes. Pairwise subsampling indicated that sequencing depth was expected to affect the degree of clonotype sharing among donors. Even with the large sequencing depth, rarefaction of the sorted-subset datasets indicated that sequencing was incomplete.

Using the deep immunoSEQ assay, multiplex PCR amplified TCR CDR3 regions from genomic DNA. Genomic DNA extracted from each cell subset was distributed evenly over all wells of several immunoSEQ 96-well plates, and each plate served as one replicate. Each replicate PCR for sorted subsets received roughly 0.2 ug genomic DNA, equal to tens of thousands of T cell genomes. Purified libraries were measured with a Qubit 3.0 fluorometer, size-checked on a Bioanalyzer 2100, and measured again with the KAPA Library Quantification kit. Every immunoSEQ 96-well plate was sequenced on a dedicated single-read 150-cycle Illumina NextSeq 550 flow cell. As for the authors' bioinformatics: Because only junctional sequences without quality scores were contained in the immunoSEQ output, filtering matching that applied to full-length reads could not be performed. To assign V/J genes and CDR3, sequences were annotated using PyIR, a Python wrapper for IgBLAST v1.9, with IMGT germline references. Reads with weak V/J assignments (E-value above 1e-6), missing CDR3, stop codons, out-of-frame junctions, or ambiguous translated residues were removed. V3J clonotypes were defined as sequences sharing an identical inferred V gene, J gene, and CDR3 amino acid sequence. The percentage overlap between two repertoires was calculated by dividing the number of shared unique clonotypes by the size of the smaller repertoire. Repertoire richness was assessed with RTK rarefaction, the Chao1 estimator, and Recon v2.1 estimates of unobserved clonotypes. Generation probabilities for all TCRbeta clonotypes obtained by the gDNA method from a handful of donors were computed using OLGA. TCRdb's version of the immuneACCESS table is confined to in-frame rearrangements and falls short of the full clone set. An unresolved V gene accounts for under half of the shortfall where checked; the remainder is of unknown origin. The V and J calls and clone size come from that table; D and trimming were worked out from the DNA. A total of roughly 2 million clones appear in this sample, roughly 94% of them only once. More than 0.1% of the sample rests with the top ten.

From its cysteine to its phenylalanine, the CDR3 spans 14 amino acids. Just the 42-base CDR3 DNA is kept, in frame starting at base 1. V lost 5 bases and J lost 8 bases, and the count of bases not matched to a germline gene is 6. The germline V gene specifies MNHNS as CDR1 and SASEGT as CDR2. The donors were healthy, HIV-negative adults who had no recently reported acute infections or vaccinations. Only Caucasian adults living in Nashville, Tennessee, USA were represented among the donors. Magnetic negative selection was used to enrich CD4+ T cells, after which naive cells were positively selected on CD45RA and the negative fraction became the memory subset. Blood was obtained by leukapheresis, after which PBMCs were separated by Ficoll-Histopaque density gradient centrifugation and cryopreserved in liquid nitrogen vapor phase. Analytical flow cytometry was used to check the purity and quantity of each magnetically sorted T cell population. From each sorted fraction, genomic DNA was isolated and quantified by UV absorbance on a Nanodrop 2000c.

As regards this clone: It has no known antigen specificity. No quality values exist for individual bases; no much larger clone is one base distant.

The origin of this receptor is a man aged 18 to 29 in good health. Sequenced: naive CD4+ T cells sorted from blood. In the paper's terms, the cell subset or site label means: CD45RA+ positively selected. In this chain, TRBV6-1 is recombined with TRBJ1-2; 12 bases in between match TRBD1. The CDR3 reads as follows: CASSPGQGARGYTF. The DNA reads TGTGCCAGCAGTCCGGGACAGGGGGCGCGAGGCTACACCTTC.